This T cell receptor (beta chain) was captured in a study of response to subunit inactivated influenza vaccine. The J segment lost 0 bases and the V segment lost 2 bases, leaving 4 bases of the junction unmatched. CDR3 length equals 18 residues. CDR1 is KGHSH, CDR2 LQKENI, per germline. TCRdb itself ran the RT-PCR reads through MiXCR, one entry per CDR3 protein. The repertoire has more than 700,000 distinct CDR3 sequences, around 21% of them found once; the top ten carry roughly 10%. This sequence was found in a man in his fifties or sixties who received an inactivated influenza vaccine. This sample comprised PBMCs from blood, obtained about 5 days after vaccination. This rearrangement joins TRBV18 to TRBJ2-2, with 12 bases fitting TRBD2. The CDR3 bases are TGTGCCAGCTCACCAACGGGACTAGCGGGCTCGAACACCGGGGAGCTGTTTTTT. Translating it yields CASSPTGLAGSNTGELFF.